This is a list of T cell receptor beta chains from one sample in a study of OX40 agonist ivuxolimab in advanced cancers. Generated by immunoSEQ multiplex PCR, the TCRdb table keeps only in-frame clones and is missing some. The sample consists of more than 65,000 clones, approximately 94% of them appearing once. The sample was CD4+ or CD8+ T cells sorted from blood, taken in a trial of the OX40 agonist ivuxolimab. The receptors were sampled from an adult with an advanced solid tumor such as melanoma, head and neck, liver or kidney cancer. Each CDR3 is given with its conserved first and last residue. The D gene is left open where the match is weak. Part of the rows lack a size; the others show once, few, many or a class for expanded clones.

clone size: NA; V gene: TRBV6-5; J gene: TRBJ2-1; CDR3 length: 15; D gene: NA; CDR3 protein: CASSYSGPSYNEQFF; CDR3 DNA: TGTGCCAGCAGTTACAGCGGGCCCTCCTACAATGAGCAGTTCTTC
clone size: NA; V gene: TRBV19; J gene: TRBJ1-1; CDR3 length: 13; D gene: NA; CDR3 protein: CAIRGAMNTEAFF; CDR3 DNA: TGTGCCATACGGGGAGCTATGAACACTGAAGCTTTCTTT
clone size: NA; V gene: TRBV4-2; J gene: TRBJ2-7; CDR3 length: 15; D gene: NA; CDR3 protein: CASSQGQSSSYEQYF; CDR3 DNA: TGTGCCAGCAGCCAAGGACAGTCGTCCTCCTACGAGCAGTACTTC
clone size: NA; V gene: TRBV15; J gene: TRBJ2-3; CDR3 length: 15; D gene: NA; CDR3 protein: CATSREGQSTDTQYF; CDR3 DNA: TGTGCCACCAGCAGAGAAGGACAGTCCACAGATACGCAGTATTTT
clone size: NA; V gene: TRBV27; J gene: TRBJ2-7; CDR3 length: 14; D gene: NA; CDR3 protein: CASSLRQWDYEQYF; CDR3 DNA: TGTGCCAGCAGTTTAAGACAGTGGGACTACGAGCAGTACTTC
clone size: few; V gene: TRBV6-5; J gene: TRBJ1-5; CDR3 length: 13; D gene: NA; CDR3 protein: CASSTFRDQPQHF; CDR3 DNA: TGTGCCAGCAGCACGTTCAGGGATCAGCCCCAGCATTTT
clone size: NA; V gene: TRBV2; J gene: TRBJ2-1; CDR3 length: 13; D gene: TRBD1; CDR3 protein: CASSTGTVREQFF; CDR3 DNA: TGTGCCAGCAGCACCGGGACAGTCCGCGAGCAGTTCTTC
clone size: NA; V gene: TRBV5-1; J gene: TRBJ2-7; CDR3 length: 15; D gene: TRBD1; CDR3 protein: CASSPTGSLSYEQYF; CDR3 DNA: TGCGCCAGCAGCCCGACAGGGTCACTTTCCTACGAGCAGTACTTC
clone size: NA; V gene: TRBV7-9; J gene: TRBJ1-2; CDR3 length: 16; D gene: NA; CDR3 protein: CASSFIKASTNYGYTF; CDR3 DNA: TGTGCCAGCAGCTTCATTAAGGCCAGTACTAACTATGGCTACACCTTC
clone size: NA; V gene: TRBV4-3; J gene: TRBJ1-4; CDR3 length: 16; D gene: NA; CDR3 protein: CASSQDLLGEGEKLFF; CDR3 DNA: TGCGCCAGCAGCCAAGATCTTCTGGGGGAGGGCGAAAAACTGTTTTTT
clone size: NA; V gene: TRBV7-9; J gene: TRBJ2-4; CDR3 length: 12; D gene: NA; CDR3 protein: CASSYSSPGVYF; CDR3 DNA: TGTGCCAGCAGCTATTCGTCCCCAGGAGTGTACTTC
clone size: NA; V gene: TRBV27; J gene: TRBJ2-1; CDR3 length: 13; D gene: NA; CDR3 protein: CASSLGSYNEQFF; CDR3 DNA: TGTGCCAGCAGTTTAGGTTCGTACAATGAGCAGTTCTTC
clone size: NA; V gene: TRBV27; J gene: TRBJ2-7; CDR3 length: 16; D gene: TRBD2; CDR3 protein: CASSLGLAGGLYEQYF; CDR3 DNA: TGTGCCAGCAGTTTGGGTTTAGCGGGAGGGCTCTACGAGCAGTACTTC
clone size: NA; V gene: TRBV27; J gene: TRBJ2-1; CDR3 length: 15; D gene: NA; CDR3 protein: CASRTDSLSYNEQFF; CDR3 DNA: TGTGCCAGCAGGACGGACAGTCTATCCTACAATGAGCAGTTCTTC
clone size: NA; V gene: TRBV9; J gene: TRBJ2-1; CDR3 length: 16; D gene: TRBD2; CDR3 protein: CASTTTGRGSYNEQFF; CDR3 DNA: TGTGCCAGCACCACCACGGGGAGGGGCTCCTACAATGAGCAGTTCTTC
clone size: NA; V gene: TRBV27; J gene: TRBJ2-7; CDR3 length: 13; D gene: NA; CDR3 protein: CASGHGRTYEQYF; CDR3 DNA: TGTGCCAGCGGACACGGGCGAACCTACGAGCAGTACTTC
clone size: NA; V gene: TRBV4-3; J gene: TRBJ1-1; CDR3 length: 16; D gene: NA; CDR3 protein: CASSQDRRGLNTEAFF; CDR3 DNA: TGCGCCAGCAGCCAAGATCGGCGGGGGTTGAACACTGAAGCTTTCTTT
clone size: NA; V gene: TRBV4-3; J gene: TRBJ2-7; CDR3 length: 16; D gene: TRBD1; CDR3 protein: CASRAHYGQDSYEQYF; CDR3 DNA: TGCGCCAGCAGAGCACACTACGGACAGGACTCCTACGAGCAGTACTTC
clone size: NA; V gene: TRBV28; J gene: TRBJ1-5; CDR3 length: 15; D gene: NA; CDR3 protein: CASSGGGLRNQPQHF; CDR3 DNA: TGTGCCAGCAGTGGGGGGGGCCTACGCAATCAGCCCCAGCATTTT
clone size: NA; V gene: TRBV5-4; J gene: TRBJ2-7; CDR3 length: 11; D gene: NA; CDR3 protein: CASSMGHEQYF; CDR3 DNA: TGTGCCAGCAGCATGGGTCACGAGCAGTACTTC
clone size: NA; V gene: TRBV5-1; J gene: TRBJ2-5; CDR3 length: 15; D gene: TRBD1; CDR3 protein: CASSRTGGDQETQYF; CDR3 DNA: TGCGCCAGCAGCCGGACAGGGGGTGACCAAGAGACCCAGTACTTC
clone size: NA; V gene: TRBV6-6; J gene: TRBJ2-1; CDR3 length: 16; D gene: TRBD1; CDR3 protein: CASRREQGLTYNEQFF; CDR3 DNA: TGTGCCAGCAGACGAGAACAGGGGTTGACCTACAATGAGCAGTTCTTC
clone size: once; V gene: TRBV5-6; J gene: TRBJ2-7; CDR3 length: 15; D gene: TRBD1; CDR3 protein: CASSWGQGVPYEQYF; CDR3 DNA: TGTGCCAGCAGCTGGGGACAGGGGGTTCCCTACGAGCAGTACTTC
clone size: once; V gene: TRBV9; J gene: TRBJ2-1; CDR3 length: 15; D gene: NA; CDR3 protein: CASSVVQGPYNEQFF; CDR3 DNA: TGTGCCAGCAGCGTAGTACAGGGCCCCTACAATGAGCAGTTCTTC
clone size: NA; V gene: TRBV27; J gene: TRBJ2-7; CDR3 length: 15; D gene: TRBD2; CDR3 protein: CASRSLAGGPYEQYF; CDR3 DNA: TGTGCCAGCAGGTCTCTAGCGGGAGGCCCCTACGAGCAGTACTTC
clone size: NA; V gene: TRBV29-1; J gene: TRBJ2-3; CDR3 length: 15; D gene: NA; CDR3 protein: CSVEAPGVGPDTQYF; CDR3 DNA: TGCAGCGTTGAAGCCCCAGGGGTTGGGCCAGATACGCAGTATTTT
clone size: NA; V gene: TRBV27; J gene: TRBJ1-5; CDR3 length: 15; D gene: NA; CDR3 protein: CASSFWGNVVQPQHF; CDR3 DNA: TGTGCCAGCAGTTTCTGGGGCAACGTTGTCCAGCCCCAGCATTTT
clone size: NA; V gene: TRBV28; J gene: TRBJ2-3; CDR3 length: 17; D gene: NA; CDR3 protein: CASSFTRSGPSPDTQYF; CDR3 DNA: TGTGCCAGCAGTTTCACGCGAAGCGGGCCGTCACCAGATACGCAGTATTTT
clone size: NA; V gene: TRBV10-3; J gene: TRBJ2-1; CDR3 length: 17; D gene: TRBD2; CDR3 protein: CAISATSGRAKGNEQFF; CDR3 DNA: TGTGCCATCAGTGCGACTAGCGGGAGGGCCAAGGGCAATGAGCAGTTCTTC
clone size: NA; V gene: TRBV7-9; J gene: TRBJ2-1; CDR3 length: 15; D gene: TRBD2; CDR3 protein: CASSLSGTTNNEQFF; CDR3 DNA: TGTGCCAGCAGCCTATCCGGGACTACTAACAATGAGCAGTTCTTC
clone size: once; V gene: TRBV18; J gene: TRBJ1-1; CDR3 length: 15; D gene: NA; CDR3 protein: CASSPPDSVNTEAFF; CDR3 DNA: TGTGCCAGCTCACCACCGGACAGCGTGAACACTGAAGCTTTCTTT
clone size: NA; V gene: TRBV28; J gene: TRBJ1-2; CDR3 length: 12; D gene: NA; CDR3 protein: CASSVAWYGYTF; CDR3 DNA: TGTGCCAGCAGTGTTGCCTGGTATGGCTACACCTTC
clone size: NA; V gene: TRBV27; J gene: TRBJ1-4; CDR3 length: 15; D gene: NA; CDR3 protein: CASSPMGGGNEKLFF; CDR3 DNA: TGTGCCAGCAGTCCCATGGGGGGCGGCAATGAAAAACTGTTTTTT
clone size: NA; V gene: TRBV19; J gene: TRBJ2-3; CDR3 length: 19; D gene: TRBD2; CDR3 protein: CASSIEGTSPSLGTDTQYF; CDR3 DNA: TGTGCCAGTAGTATAGAAGGGACTAGTCCCTCGTTGGGCACAGATACGCAGTATTTT
clone size: NA; V gene: TRBV4-3; J gene: TRBJ1-5; CDR3 length: 15; D gene: NA; CDR3 protein: CASSQEATENQPQHF; CDR3 DNA: TGCGCCAGCAGCCAAGAGGCAACGGAGAATCAGCCCCAGCATTTT
clone size: NA; V gene: TRBV6-6; J gene: TRBJ1-1; CDR3 length: 16; D gene: NA; CDR3 protein: CASSYPSPGGHTEAFF; CDR3 DNA: TGTGCCAGCAGTTACCCCTCTCCTGGGGGTCACACTGAAGCTTTCTTT
clone size: NA; V gene: TRBV4-1; J gene: TRBJ2-7; CDR3 length: 17; D gene: TRBD2; CDR3 protein: CASSHLPVGLAGGGQYF; CDR3 DNA: TGCGCCAGCAGCCACCTGCCGGTGGGACTAGCGGGAGGAGGGCAGTACTTC
clone size: NA; V gene: TRBV4-1; J gene: TRBJ2-2; CDR3 length: 16; D gene: NA; CDR3 protein: CASSQVKDKNTGELFF; CDR3 DNA: TGCGCCAGCAGCCAAGTGAAGGATAAGAACACCGGGGAGCTGTTTTTT
clone size: NA; V gene: TRBV5-1; J gene: TRBJ1-2; CDR3 length: 18; D gene: TRBD1; CDR3 protein: CASSSNRQGALDPSSYTF; CDR3 DNA: TGCGCCAGCAGCTCGAATCGACAGGGGGCGCTAGACCCTAGCAGCTACACCTTC
clone size: NA; V gene: TRBV4-1; J gene: TRBJ2-7; CDR3 length: 15; D gene: TRBD1; CDR3 protein: CASSEGQGVPYEQYF; CDR3 DNA: TGCGCCAGCAGCGAGGGACAGGGGGTACCCTACGAGCAGTACTTC
clone size: NA; V gene: TRBV4-3; J gene: TRBJ1-2; CDR3 length: 15; D gene: NA; CDR3 protein: CASSQGLPTNYGYTF; CDR3 DNA: TGCGCCAGCAGCCAAGGACTTCCTACTAACTATGGCTACACCTTC